This is a list of T cell receptor beta chains from one sample in a study of cytomegalovirus exposure and HLA in healthy donors. Method: immunoSEQ multiplex PCR; TCRdb's copy keeps in-frame clones and lacks some. This sample has tens of thousands of clones, with about 92% found just once. The sample consisted of PBMCs. These TCRs come from a man aged 18 to 29 in good health and CMV-seronegative. Both conserved end residues are part of each CDR3. A D gene is named only where the DNA matches it firmly. Clone size is not always given. Where it is, it says once, few, many or a class for expanded clones.

.,TRBJ2-1,TRBV28,.,TGTGCCAGCTGGTACGGCAATGAGCAGTTCTTC,CASWYGNEQFF
.,TRBJ1-2,TRBV7-9,TRBD1,TGTGCCAGCAGCCACGAGGGGACAGCAAACTATGGCTACACCTTC,CASSHEGTANYGYTF
.,TRBJ2-5,TRBV5-6,TRBD1,TGTGCCAGCAGCTTGTGGGGCAGGGGGTCTGGGGAGACCCAGTACTTC,CASSLWGRGSGETQYF
.,TRBJ2-3,TRBV27,TRBD2,TGTGCCAGCAGTTCAGGGACTAGCGGGAGGGCCGTCGGAGATACGCAGTATTTT,CASSSGTSGRAVGDTQYF
.,TRBJ2-7,TRBV5-3,.,TGTGCCAGAAGCTTGGGGCGGCCGAGGGAGACCTACGAGCAGTACTTC,CARSLGRPRETYEQYF
.,TRBJ2-4,TRBV7-9,.,TGTGCCAGCAGCAAGCCGACAGTAGCCAAAAACATTCAGTACTTC,CASSKPTVAKNIQYF
.,TRBJ1-1,TRBV7-2,.,TGTGCCAGCACCCTACTCACTGAAGCTTTCTTT,CASTLLTEAFF
.,TRBJ2-1,TRBV19,TRBD2,TGTGGCACGAGGCGACTAGCGGGAGGCGAGCAGTTCTTC,CGTRRLAGGEQFF
once,TRBJ2-7,TRBV19,.,TGTGCCTCCAGGGTAGCAGTTCACGAGCAGTACTTC,CASRVAVHEQYF
.,TRBJ2-2,TRBV5-6,.,TGTGCCAGCAGCTTATTCGCTTCCGCGGAGGACACCGGGGAGCTGTTTTTT,CASSLFASAEDTGELFF
.,TRBJ2-3,TRBV25-1,.,TGTGCCAGCAGTGAAAAAGGAGAATCGGATACGCAGTATTTT,CASSEKGESDTQYF
.,TRBJ2-1,TRBV30,.,TGTGCCTGGAGTGTGGCCGGGAGCTCCTACAATGAGCAGTTCTTC,CAWSVAGSSYNEQFF
.,TRBJ2-7,TRBV5-5,.,TGTGCCAGCAGCTTGTTCAGGGTAGCCTACGAGCAGTACTTC,CASSLFRVAYEQYF